A single sample is the source of the 29 T cell receptor beta chains below, sequenced in a study of T cell responses to AZD1222 COVID-19 vaccine (dated by TCRdb to the early 2020s). Library generation was performed with the immunoSEQ multiplex PCR assay. The immuneACCESS repertoire file appears here via TCRdb, limited to in-frame rearrangements. These files lack a portion of the clones; in checked studies, under half of the deficit traces to unresolved V genes, and the cause of the others is not known. The sample records 100,000 to 150,000 clones, about 90% of which are singletons. The ten biggest clones cover 0.85% to 1.3% of the sample. What this sample's time point label stands for: baseline before first vaccination. The specimen was peripheral blood, collected on day 0 of AZD1222 vaccination. The receptors were gathered from an adult in good health.

This clone was seen once. The chain carries TRBV27 and TRBJ2-2; tentative D call: TRBD2 (5 bases). V lost 3 bases to trimming and J lost 6 bases, with 14 bases between them. The CDR3 totals 15 residues. In germline, CDR1 is MNHEY, CDR2 SMNVEV (reference sequence). CDR3 sequence: CASSLGGRLAGELFF. The CDR3 DNA reads as TGTGCCAGCAGTTTGGGTGGGAGACTGGCCGGGGAGCTGTTTTTT.

The rearrangement links TRBV3-1 (or the pseudogene TRBV3-2) to TRBJ2-3; unclear D gene. In germline, CDR1 is LGHDT, CDR2 YNNKEL (reference sequence). The CDR3 spans 15 residues. With 4 bases removed from V and 1 base from J, the gap between germline ends came to 12 bases. The CDR3 DNA reads as TGTGCCAGCAGCCTCCCCTTAGGCGGCACAGATACGCAGTATTTT. Residues: CASSLPLGGTDTQYF.

The chain carries TRBV18 and TRBJ2-2; D call uncertain. Germline V gene lookup returns CDR1 KGHSH and CDR2 LQKENI. This CDR3 is 16 amino acids long. Trimming removed 5 bases at V and 2 bases at J, with 15 bases between. The CDR3 reads CASSTLRAENTGELFF. CDR3 in DNA: TGTGCCAGCTCAACCCTTCGGGCAGAAAACACCGGGGAGCTGTTTTTT.

The genes are TRBV7-9 and TRBJ2-7, with D possibly matching TRBD2 (6 bases). The CDR3 runs to 16 residues. Germline values: CDR1 SEHNR, CDR2 FQNEAQ (reference sequence). V lost 5 bases and J lost 1, with 18 bases in between. CDR3 in amino acids: CASSPSLGGESYEQYF. The DNA for the CDR3 is TGTGCCAGCAGCCCCTCACTGGGGGGTGAGTCCTACGAGCAGTACTTC. Drawing the rest from reference TRBV7-9 and TRBJ2-7, the complete variable domain is DTGVSQNPRHKITKRGQNVTFRCDPISEHNRLYWYRQTLGQGPEFLTYFQNEAQLEKSRLLSDRFSAERPKGSFSTLEIQRTEQGDSAMYLCASSPSLGGESYEQYFGPGTRLTVT.

V is TRBV5-1 and J is TRBJ2-7; 7 bases agree with TRBD1. Germline V gives CDR1 SGHRS, CDR2 YFSETQ. The CDR3 contains 14 residues. J gave up 2 bases and V 4 bases, and 6 bases lay outside the gene matches. The CDR3 DNA is TGCGCCAGCAGCCCCGAGGGGGCTCCCTACGAGCAGTACTTC. Translation gives CASSPEGAPYEQYF.

This chain joins TRBV19 and TRBJ2-3; 9 nucleotides line up with TRBD2. Germline V gives CDR1 LNHDA, CDR2 SQIVND (reference sequence). V shed 3 bases, J shed 1 base, and the junction held 2 bases outside the gene matches. The CDR3 is made up of 15 amino acids. The CDR3 DNA is TGTGCCAGTAGTATGCCTAGCGGGGGCACAGATACGCAGTATTTT. This encodes CASSMPSGGTDTQYF. The full variable domain, rest sourced from reference TRBV19 and TRBJ2-3, is DGGITQSPKYLFRKEGQNVTLSCEQNLNHDAMYWYRQDPGQGLRLIYYSQIVNDFQKGDIAEGYSVSREKKESFPLTVTSAQKNPTAFYLCASSMPSGGTDTQYFGPGTRLTVL.

This sequence joins TRBV7-3 and TRBJ2-1; 9 bases fit TRBD2. Germline CDR1 is SGHTA and CDR2 is FQGTGA. V shed 5 bases and J 7 bases; nucleotides not matched to a gene: 6. This CDR3 contains 14 residues. The CDR3 DNA is TGTGCCAGCAGCGGTAGCGGGAGTACGAATGAGCAGTTCTTC. This gives the protein CASSGSGSTNEQFF. Supplemented by reference TRBV7-3 and TRBJ2-1, the full variable domain reads GAGVSQTPSNKVTEKGKYVELRCDPISGHTALYWYRQSLGQGPEFLIYFQGTGAADDSGLPNDRFFAVRPEGSVSTLKIQRTERGDSAVYLCASSGSGSTNEQFFGPGTRLTVL.

This clone has only a few counts. The genes are TRBV6-5 and TRBJ2-7; D possibly matches TRBD1 or TRBD2 (6 bases each). The CDR3 covers 12 residues. The germline V and J ends were trimmed by 8 bases and 2 bases, with 10 bases remaining between them. The germline gives CDR1 MNHEY, CDR2 SVGAGI. The CDR3 loop is CASGGPTYEQYF. The DNA of the CDR3 is TGTGCCAGCGGGGGGCCGACCTACGAGCAGTACTTC.

This clone was seen just once. The chain joins TRBV7-9 to TRBJ1-2; maybe TRBD1 (5 bases). Germline loops: CDR1 SEHNR, CDR2 FQNEAQ (reference sequence). V dropped 0 bases and J dropped 6 bases, with 8 bases sitting between them. The CDR3 totals 13 residues. The CDR3: CASSLAAGHGYTF. The CDR3 coding sequence is TGTGCCAGCAGCTTAGCAGCAGGGCATGGCTACACCTTC.

This clone was seen once. The chain recombines TRBV7-2 with TRBJ1-2; TRBD1 is a possible D gene (6 bases). The germline CDR1 and CDR2 sequences are SGHTA and FQGNSA. V was clipped by 5 bases and J by 7 bases, with 14 bases between them. The CDR3 contains 13 residues. CDR3 sequence reads: CASSPQGRSGYTF. CDR3 DNA sequence: TGTGCCAGCAGCCCCCAGGGGCGAAGTGGCTACACCTTC.

Only a few counts were recorded for this clone. This chain uses TRBV10-1 with TRBJ2-5; 10 bases match TRBD2. Trimming at V came to 2 bases and at J to 5 bases, leaving 5 bases not matched to a gene. Per germline, CDR1 WNHNN and CDR2 SYGVQD (reference sequence). The CDR3 runs to 15 residues. CDR3 residues: CASSEPGAGGETQYF. The CDR3 bases are TGCGCCAGCAGTGAGCCTGGAGCGGGGGGGGAGACCCAGTACTTC.

The V gene is TRBV7-3, the J gene TRBJ2-7; D is ambiguous. The CDR3 contains 13 residues. Germline V gene sequence: CDR1 SGHTA, CDR2 FQGTGA. With 4 bases removed from V and 3 bases from J, the gap between germline ends came to 10 bases. The CDR3: CASSSRWGYEQYF. The CDR3 DNA is TGTGCCAGCAGCTCCCGATGGGGCTACGAGCAGTACTTC.

The chain carries TRBV28 and TRBJ1-4, with a tentative D call TRBD1 (6 bases). CDR1 MDHEN and CDR2 SYDVKM come from the germline V gene. This CDR3 has 17 residues. V was cut by 1 base and J by 9 bases, with 21 bases left in between. CDR3 region: CASSLSGTGRDGKKLFF. DNA of the CDR3: TGTGCCAGCAGTTTATCGGGAACAGGGAGGGATGGGAAAAAACTGTTTTTT.

The chain joins TRBV18 to TRBJ2-7, with 12 bases matching TRBD1. Germline V gene sequence: CDR1 KGHSH, CDR2 LQKENI. CDR3 length: 16 amino acids. Trimming at V came to 5 bases and at J to 2 bases, leaving 7 bases not matched to a gene. CDR3 amino acids: CASSSGTGGSTYEQYF. CDR3 sequence (DNA): TGTGCCAGCTCATCCGGGACAGGGGGCTCTACCTACGAGCAGTACTTC.

The chain couples TRBV4-2 to TRBJ1-5; D is undetermined. This CDR3 is built from 15 residues. Germline loops: CDR1 LGHNA, CDR2 YNFKEQ. Trimming pared 0 bases from V and 4 bases from J, leaving 10 bases between. CDR3 bases: TGTGCCAGCAGCCAAGATCGGGTGCTTAATCAGCCCCAGCATTTT. Protein product: CASSQDRVLNQPQHF.

The chain carries TRBV13 and TRBJ1-5; D is possibly TRBD1 (5 bases). From germline, CDR1 is PRHDT and CDR2 FYEKMQ (reference sequence). This CDR3 spans 12 amino acids. V shed 4 bases and J shed 7 bases, with 8 bases lying between them. The chain's CDR3 is CASSSGTQPQHF. As DNA, the CDR3 is TGTGCCAGCAGCTCCGGGACGCAGCCCCAGCATTTT.

This chain joins TRBV30 and TRBJ1-2; D is undetermined. The CDR3 is made up of 12 amino acids. The germline V gene has CDR1 GTSNPN and CDR2 SVGIG (reference sequence). V lost 0 bases to trimming and J lost 5 bases, with 7 bases between them. CDR3 coding DNA: TGTGCCTGGAGTGTAGCAGCTTATGGCTACACCTTC. As protein: CAWSVAAYGYTF.

The rearrangement uses TRBV10-3 and TRBJ1-5; 10 nucleotides line up with TRBD1. The CDR3 length is 14 residues. The junction had 3 bases not matched to a gene; V was cut back by 4 bases and J by 6 bases. CDR1 ENHRY and CDR2 SYGVKD come from the germline V gene. CDR3 sequence: CAISGDRGGQPQHF. The CDR3 bases are TGTGCCATCAGTGGGGACAGGGGAGGTCAGCCCCAGCATTTT.

V gene TRBV14 combines with J gene TRBJ2-1, with TRBD2 identical over 10 bases. Trimming took 4 bases from V and 6 from J; bases not matched to a gene: 6. Germline-derived CDR1 and CDR2 are SGHDN and FVKESK. The CDR3 contains 15 residues. CDR3 nucleotide sequence: TGTGCCAGCAGCCCTAGCGGGAGCATCCCCAATGAGCAGTTCTTC. It encodes CASSPSGSIPNEQFF.

The chain is built from TRBV6-5 and TRBJ2-7, with D perhaps TRBD1 (6 bases). Per germline, CDR1 MNHEY and CDR2 SVGAGI. Trimming pared 4 bases from V and 1 base from J, leaving 11 bases between. This CDR3 spans 14 amino acids. The CDR3, as DNA: TGTGCCAGCAGTTTGGGGACATATTCCTACGAGCAGTACTTC. Translating it yields CASSLGTYSYEQYF.

The gene calls are TRBV6-5 and TRBJ1-5; D is ambiguous. The CDR3 totals 15 residues. CDR1 is MNHEY, CDR2 SVGAGI, per germline. The ends were cut back, 2 bases at V and 3 bases at J, with 11 bases in the middle. CDR3 sequence: CASSYGRETNQPQHF. The CDR3 nucleotides are TGTGCCAGCAGTTACGGGAGGGAAACCAATCAGCCCCAGCATTTT.

The genes are TRBV21-1 and TRBJ1-5. TRBV21-1 represents a pseudogene. The CDR3 is made up of 12 amino acids. CDR3: CATNYSNQPQHF. CDR3 bases: TGTGCCACCAATTATAGCAATCAGCCCCAGCATTTT.

The chain has TRBV11-3 and TRBJ2-3; possibly TRBD1 or TRBD2 for D (5 bases each). The germline gives CDR1 SGHNT, CDR2 YENEEA. This CDR3 has 14 residues. The germline V and J ends were trimmed by 5 bases and 2 bases, with 11 bases remaining between them. The CDR3 DNA sequence: TGTGCCAGCAGCCTCGGGGCGGTCACAGATACGCAGTATTTT. Protein sequence: CASSLGAVTDTQYF.

The chain has TRBV27 and TRBJ2-7; D is possibly TRBD1 or TRBD2 (7 bases each). Germline assignment: CDR1 MNHEY and CDR2 SMNVEV (reference sequence). Trimming removed 7 bases from V and 7 bases from J, with 23 bases in between. There are 15 residues in the CDR3. This CDR3 reads CASTSIRNRGGEQYF. The CDR3 nucleotides are TGTGCCAGCACCTCTATCAGGAACAGGGGAGGGGAGCAGTACTTC.

This chain connects TRBV7-6 to TRBJ2-3; 9 bases match TRBD2. CDR3 size: 18 residues. The ends lost 5 bases at V and 1 base at J; junction bases unmatched: 13. CDR1 SGHVS and CDR2 FNYEAQ come from the germline V gene. CDR3 nucleotide sequence: TGTGCCAGCAGCCCCAGTGGGGTAACTAGCGGGCGCACAGATACGCAGTATTTT. This encodes CASSPSGVTSGRTDTQYF.

This chain connects TRBV7-9 to TRBJ1-1; D not resolved. V was cut by 8 bases and J by 3 bases, with 7 bases left in between. The CDR3 runs 11 residues. Germline CDR1 SEHNR, CDR2 FQNEAQ (reference sequence). The CDR3 loop is CASGKDTEAFF. The CDR3 DNA follows: TGTGCCAGCGGAAAGGACACTGAAGCTTTCTTT.

The V and J genes are TRBV5-1 and TRBJ2-1; tentatively, D is TRBD1 (6 bases). CDR3 length: 14 amino acids. Germline CDR1 SGHRS, CDR2 YFSETQ. V lost 5 bases to trimming and J lost 4 bases, with 13 bases between them. CDR3 sequence: CASSSQQGYNEQFF. CDR3 sequence (DNA): TGCGCCAGCAGTTCACAACAGGGATACAATGAGCAGTTCTTC.

This chain joins TRBV19 and TRBJ1-5; D gene ambiguous. CDR3 length equals 14 residues. Trimming took 2 bases from V and 2 from J, leaving 7 bases between them. Germline V gene lookup returns CDR1 LNHDA and CDR2 SQIVND (reference sequence). CDR3 region: CASSIFTGNQPQHF. CDR3 coding DNA: TGTGCCAGTAGTATATTTACTGGCAATCAGCCCCAGCATTTT. The complete variable domain, with remaining parts taken from reference TRBV19 and TRBJ1-5, reads DGGITQSPKYLFRKEGQNVTLSCEQNLNHDAMYWYRQDPGQGLRLIYYSQIVNDFQKGDIAEGYSVSREKKESFPLTVTSAQKNPTAFYLCASSIFTGNQPQHFGDGTRLSIL.

The genes are TRBV5-1 and TRBJ1-4; D is perhaps TRBD1 (6 bases). Per the germline V gene, CDR1 is SGHRS and CDR2 is YFSETQ. The length of the CDR3 is 13 residues. V lost 4 bases to trimming and J lost 7 bases, with 11 bases between them. The CDR3 region is CASSRGEGEKLFF. For the CDR3, the DNA is TGCGCCAGCAGCAGGGGGGAGGGTGAAAAACTGTTTTTT.